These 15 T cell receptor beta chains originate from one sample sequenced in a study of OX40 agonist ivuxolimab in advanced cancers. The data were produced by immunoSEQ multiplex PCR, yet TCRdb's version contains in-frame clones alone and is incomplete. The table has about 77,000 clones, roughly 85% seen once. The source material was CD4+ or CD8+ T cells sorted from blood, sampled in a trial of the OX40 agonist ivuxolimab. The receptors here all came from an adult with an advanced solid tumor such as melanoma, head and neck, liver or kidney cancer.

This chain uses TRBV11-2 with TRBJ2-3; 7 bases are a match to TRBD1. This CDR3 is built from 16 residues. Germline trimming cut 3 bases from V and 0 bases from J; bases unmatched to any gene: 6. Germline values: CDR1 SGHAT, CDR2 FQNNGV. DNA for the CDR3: TGTGCCAGCAGCTTCCGGACAGGCTCCAGCACAGATACGCAGTATTTT. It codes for CASSFRTGSSTDTQYF.

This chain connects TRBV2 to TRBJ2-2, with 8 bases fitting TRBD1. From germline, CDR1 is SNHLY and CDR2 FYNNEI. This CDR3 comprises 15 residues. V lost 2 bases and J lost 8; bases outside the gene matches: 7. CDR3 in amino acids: CASSELQGARGELFF. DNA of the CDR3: TGTGCCAGCAGTGAATTGCAGGGGGCGAGGGGGGAGCTGTTTTTT.

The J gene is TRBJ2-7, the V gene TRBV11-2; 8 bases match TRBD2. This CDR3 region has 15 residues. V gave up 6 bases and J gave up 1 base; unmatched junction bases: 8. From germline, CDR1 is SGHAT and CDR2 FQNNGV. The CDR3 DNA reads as TGTGCCAGCAGTCGAGTCAGCGGGAGTTCCTACGAGCAGTACTTC. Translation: CASSRVSGSSYEQYF.

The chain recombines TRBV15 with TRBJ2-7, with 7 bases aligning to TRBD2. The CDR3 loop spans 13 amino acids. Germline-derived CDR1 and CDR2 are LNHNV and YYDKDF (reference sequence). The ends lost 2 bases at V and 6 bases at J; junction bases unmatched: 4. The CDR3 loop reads CATSRLAESEQYF. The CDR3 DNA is TGTGCCACCAGCAGACTAGCGGAGTCCGAGCAGTACTTC.

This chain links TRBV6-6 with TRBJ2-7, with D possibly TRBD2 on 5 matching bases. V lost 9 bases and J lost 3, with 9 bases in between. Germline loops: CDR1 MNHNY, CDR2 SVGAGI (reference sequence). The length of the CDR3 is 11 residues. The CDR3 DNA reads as TGTGCCAGTCAGGAGGACTACGAGCAGTACTTC. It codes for CASQEDYEQYF.

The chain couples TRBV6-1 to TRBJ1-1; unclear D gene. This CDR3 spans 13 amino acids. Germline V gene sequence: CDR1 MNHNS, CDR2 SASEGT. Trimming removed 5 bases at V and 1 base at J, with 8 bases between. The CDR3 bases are TGTGCCAGCAGTCCGACGGAGAACACTGAAGCTTTCTTT. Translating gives CASSPTENTEAFF.

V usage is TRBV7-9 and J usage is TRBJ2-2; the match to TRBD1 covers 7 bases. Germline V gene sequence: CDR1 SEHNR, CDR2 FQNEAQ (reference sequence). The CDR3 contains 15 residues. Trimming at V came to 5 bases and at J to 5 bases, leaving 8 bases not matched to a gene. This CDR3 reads CASSPQGGATGELFF. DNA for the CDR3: TGTGCCAGCAGCCCGCAAGGGGGCGCGACCGGGGAGCTGTTTTTT.

The CDR3 DNA reads as TGCAGCGCGGATTCTGGGGCCAACGTCCTGACTTTC. Encoded protein: CSADSGANVLTF. The chain is built from TRBV29-1 and TRBJ2-6; D is ambiguous. Per germline, CDR1 SQVTM and CDR2 ANQGSEA. V lost 7 bases to trimming and J lost 1 base, with 5 bases between them. CDR3 length: 12 residues.

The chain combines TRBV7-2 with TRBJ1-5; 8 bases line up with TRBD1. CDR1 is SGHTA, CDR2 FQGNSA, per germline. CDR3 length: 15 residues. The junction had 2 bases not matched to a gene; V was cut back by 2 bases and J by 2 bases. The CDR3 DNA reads TGTGCCAGCAGCTTAAGGGGACAGGGCAATCAGCCCCAGCATTTT. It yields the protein CASSLRGQGNQPQHF. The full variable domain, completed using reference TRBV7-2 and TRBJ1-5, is GAGVSQSPSNKVTEKGKDVELRCDPISGHTALYWYRQSLGQGLEFLIYFQGNSAPDKSGLPSDRFSAERTGGSVSTLTIQRTQQEDSAVYLCASSLRGQGNQPQHFGDGTRLSIL.

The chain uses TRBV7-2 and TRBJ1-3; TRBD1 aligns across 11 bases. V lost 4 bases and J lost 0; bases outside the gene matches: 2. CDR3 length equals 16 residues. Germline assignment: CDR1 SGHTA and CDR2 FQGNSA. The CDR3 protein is CASSYGTGGSGNTIYF. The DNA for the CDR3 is TGTGCCAGCAGCTACGGGACAGGGGGCTCTGGAAACACCATATATTTT.

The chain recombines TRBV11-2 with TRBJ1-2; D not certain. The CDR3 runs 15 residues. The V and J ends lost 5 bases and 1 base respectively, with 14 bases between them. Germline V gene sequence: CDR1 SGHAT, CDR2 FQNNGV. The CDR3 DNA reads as TGTGCCAGCAGCCGGACGGCCTCTCTTAACTATGGCTACACCTTC. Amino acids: CASSRTASLNYGYTF.

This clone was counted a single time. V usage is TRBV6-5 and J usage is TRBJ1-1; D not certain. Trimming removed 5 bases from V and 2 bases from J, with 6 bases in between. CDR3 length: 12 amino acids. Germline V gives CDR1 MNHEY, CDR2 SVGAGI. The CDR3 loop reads CASSPINTEAFF. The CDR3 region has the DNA TGTGCCAGCAGTCCGATCAACACTGAAGCTTTCTTT.

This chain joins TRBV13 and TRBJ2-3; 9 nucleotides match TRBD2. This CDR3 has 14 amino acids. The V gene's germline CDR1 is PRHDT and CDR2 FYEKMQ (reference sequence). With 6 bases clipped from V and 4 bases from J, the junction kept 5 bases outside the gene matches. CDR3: CASRRGGAADTQYF. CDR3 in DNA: TGTGCCAGCAGACGCGGGGGGGCCGCAGATACGCAGTATTTT.

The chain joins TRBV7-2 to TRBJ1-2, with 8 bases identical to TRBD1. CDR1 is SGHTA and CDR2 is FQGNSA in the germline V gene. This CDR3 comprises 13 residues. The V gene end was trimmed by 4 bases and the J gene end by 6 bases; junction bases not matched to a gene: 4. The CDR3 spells CASSYRQGNGYTF. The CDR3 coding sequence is TGTGCCAGCAGCTACCGACAGGGGAATGGCTACACCTTC.

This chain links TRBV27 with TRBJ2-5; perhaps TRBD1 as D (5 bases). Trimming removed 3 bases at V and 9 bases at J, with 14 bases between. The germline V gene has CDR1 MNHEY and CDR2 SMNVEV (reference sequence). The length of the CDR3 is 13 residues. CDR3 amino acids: CASSFRRAEAQYF. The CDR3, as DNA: TGTGCCAGCAGTTTCCGCAGGGCCGAGGCCCAGTACTTC.